The next 7 T cell receptor beta chains were all read from a single sample in a study of T cells in Graves' hyperthyroidism and ophthalmopathy. Authors of the study amplified TCR beta CDR3 regions from RNA transcripts. TCR CDR3 regions were first amplified by RT-PCR with HTBI primers. TCRdb re-derived calls from the multiplex PCR reads in MiXCR, one entry per CDR3 protein. In the table there are about 680,000 distinct CDR3 sequences, just over 35% of which are singletons. Sample: blood. Receptor source: a middle-aged woman with Graves' hyperthyroidism.

This chain links TRBV29-1 with TRBJ1-1; D is uncertain. The ends were cut back, 6 bases at V and 5 bases at J, with 7 bases in the middle. CDR1 and CDR2 from the germline V gene are SQVTM and ANQGSEA. The CDR3 length is 10 residues. CDR3 nucleotides: TGCAGCGTAGCACATACTGAAGCTTTCTTT. Translated, it gives CSVAHTEAFF.

This clonotype was observed at least ten times. The chain carries TRBV12-3 or TRBV12-4 and TRBJ1-5; D not resolved. This CDR3 spans 15 amino acids. The germline V and J ends were trimmed by 5 bases and 1 base, with 12 bases remaining between them. CDR3 in DNA: TGTGCCAGCAGTCTAGAACACGGAAGCAATCAGCCCCAGCATTTT. This encodes CASSLEHGSNQPQHF.

The V call is TRBV29-1, the J call TRBJ2-7; unclear D gene. The CDR3 sequence is 12 residues long. CDR1 and CDR2 (germline): SQVTM, ANQGSEA. Trimming stripped 8 bases from V and 2 bases from J, with 13 bases between. The CDR3 here is CSLVSFTYEQYF. CDR3 nucleotides: TGCAGCTTAGTGTCCTTTACCTACGAGCAGTACTTC.

The chain is built from TRBV2 and TRBJ2-3; 10 bases agree with TRBD2. CDR3 length equals 11 residues. Trimming took 7 bases from V and 10 from J; bases not matched to a gene: 2. Per the germline V gene, CDR1 is SNHLY and CDR2 is FYNNEI. The CDR3 loop reads CASNGLAAQYF. DNA of the CDR3: TGTGCCAGCAACGGACTAGCGGCGCAGTATTTT. Variable domain in full (rest from reference TRBV2 and TRBJ2-3): EPEVTQTPSHQVTQMGQEVILRCVPISNHLYFYWYRQILGQKVEFLVSFYNNEISEKSEIFDDQFSVERPDGSNFTLKIRSTKLEDSAMYFCASNGLAAQYFGPGTRLTVL.

This clonotype was detected many times. The chain uses TRBV12-3 or TRBV12-4 and TRBJ1-1, with a tentative D call TRBD1 (5 bases). V was clipped by 3 bases and J by 4 bases, with 12 bases between them. The CDR3 contains 14 residues. CDR3 nucleotide sequence: TGTGCCAGCAGTTTCTCCAGGGAAAGCACTGAAGCTTTCTTT. Its protein product is CASSFSRESTEAFF.

This chain links TRBV4-3 with TRBJ2-7, with D uncertain. The germline gives CDR1 LGHNA, CDR2 YSLEER. V lost 1 base and J lost 2, with 15 bases in between. The CDR3 is 16 amino acids. The CDR3 loop is CASSQGVGNGTYEQYF. The CDR3 coding sequence is TGCGCCAGCAGCCAAGGAGTAGGGAACGGCACCTACGAGCAGTACTTC.

This clonotype was counted ten times or more. The V and J genes are TRBV11-2 and TRBJ1-6; D is undetermined. The CDR3 spans 13 residues. V dropped 0 bases and J dropped 8 bases, with 5 bases sitting between them. Looked up from germline, CDR1 is SGHAT and CDR2 is FQNNGV. The CDR3 sequence is CASSLEGYSPLHF. The CDR3 coding sequence is TGTGCCAGCAGCTTAGAAGGCTATTCACCCCTCCACTTT.